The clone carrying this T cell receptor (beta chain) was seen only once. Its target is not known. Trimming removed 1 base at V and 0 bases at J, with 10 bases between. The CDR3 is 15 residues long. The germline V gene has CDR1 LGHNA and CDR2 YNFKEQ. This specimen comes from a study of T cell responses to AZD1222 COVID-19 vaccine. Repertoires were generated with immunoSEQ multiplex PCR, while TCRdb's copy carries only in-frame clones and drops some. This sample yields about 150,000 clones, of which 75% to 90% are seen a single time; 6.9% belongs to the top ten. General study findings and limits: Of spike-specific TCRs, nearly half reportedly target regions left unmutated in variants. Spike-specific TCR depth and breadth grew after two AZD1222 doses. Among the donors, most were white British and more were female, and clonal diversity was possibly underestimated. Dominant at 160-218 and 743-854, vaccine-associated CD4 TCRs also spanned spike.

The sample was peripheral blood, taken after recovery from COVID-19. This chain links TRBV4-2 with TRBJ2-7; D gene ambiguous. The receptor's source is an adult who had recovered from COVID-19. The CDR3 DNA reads TGTGCCAGCAGCCAAGTTGCCCTAAGCTCCTACGAGCAGTACTTC. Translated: CASSQVALSSYEQYF.